The entry below describes one T cell receptor (beta chain). Its antigen remains unknown. The entry originates in a study of cytomegalovirus exposure and HLA in healthy donors. Study-level results: Per published accounts, TCR beta sequences correctly predicted the HLA-A and HLA-B alleles of most subjects. Reported results showed that the classifier diagnosed cytomegalovirus status with high specificity and sensitivity. Later analysis showed most CMV-associated TCR beta chains appearing HLA-restricted. Across donors, presence/absence analyses took sequencing depth to be roughly uniform.

Vbeta (60) and Jbeta (13) primers were used in the PCR. Profiling relied on immunoSEQ multiplex PCR, and the TCRdb table lists in-frame clones only, not all of them. The sample shows 150,000 to 180,000 clones, 70% to 80% of them seen only once. Per the germline V gene, CDR1 is LNHDA and CDR2 is SQIVND (reference sequence). V was cut by 6 bases and J by 4 bases, with 13 bases left in between. The CDR3 runs to 14 residues. The V gene is TRBV19, the J gene TRBJ2-1; no clear D gene. Input material: PBMCs. The TCR was taken from a woman aged 40 to 49 in good health and CMV-seronegative. As DNA, the CDR3 is TGTGCCAGTAGATCCGTCGCGGAGTACAATGAGCAGTTCTTC. Translating it yields CASRSVAEYNEQFF.